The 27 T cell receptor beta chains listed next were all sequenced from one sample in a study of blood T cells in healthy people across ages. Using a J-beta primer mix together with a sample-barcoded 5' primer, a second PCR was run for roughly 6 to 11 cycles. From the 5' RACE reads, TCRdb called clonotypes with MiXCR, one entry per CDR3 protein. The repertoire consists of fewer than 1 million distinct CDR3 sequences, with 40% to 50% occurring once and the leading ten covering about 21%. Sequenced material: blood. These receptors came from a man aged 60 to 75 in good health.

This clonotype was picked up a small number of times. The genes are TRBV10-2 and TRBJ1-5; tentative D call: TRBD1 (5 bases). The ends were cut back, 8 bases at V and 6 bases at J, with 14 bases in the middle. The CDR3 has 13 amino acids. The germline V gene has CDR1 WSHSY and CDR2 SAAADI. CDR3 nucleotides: TGCGCCAGCCGGTCGGGGGTATTTCAGCCCCAGCATTTT. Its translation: CASRSGVFQPQHF.

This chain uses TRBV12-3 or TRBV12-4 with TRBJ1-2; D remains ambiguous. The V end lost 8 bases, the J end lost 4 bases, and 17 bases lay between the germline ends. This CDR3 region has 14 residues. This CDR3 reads CASRVPSSGYGYTF. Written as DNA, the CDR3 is TGTGCCAGCCGTGTTCCGTCTTCCGGCTATGGCTACACCTTC.

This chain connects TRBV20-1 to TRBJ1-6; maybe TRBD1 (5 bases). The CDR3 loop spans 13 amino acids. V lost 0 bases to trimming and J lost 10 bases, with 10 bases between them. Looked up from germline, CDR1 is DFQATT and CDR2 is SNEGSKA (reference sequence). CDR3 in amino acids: CSAREPGKSPLHF. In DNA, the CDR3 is TGCAGTGCTAGAGAACCAGGGAAATCACCCCTCCACTTT.

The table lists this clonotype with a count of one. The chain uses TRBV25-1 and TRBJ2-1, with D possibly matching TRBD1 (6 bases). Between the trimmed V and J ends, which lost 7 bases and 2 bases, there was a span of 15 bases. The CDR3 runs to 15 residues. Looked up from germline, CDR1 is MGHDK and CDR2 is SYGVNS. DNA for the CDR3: TGTGCCAGCACTTCTCGACAGGACCCCTACAATGAGCAGTTCTTC. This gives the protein CASTSRQDPYNEQFF.

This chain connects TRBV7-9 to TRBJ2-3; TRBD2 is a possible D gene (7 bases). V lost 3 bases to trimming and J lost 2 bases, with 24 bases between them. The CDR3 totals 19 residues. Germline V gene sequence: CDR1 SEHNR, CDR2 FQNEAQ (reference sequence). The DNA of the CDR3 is TGTGCCAGCAGCTTTCCTGCGGGGGCGCCCTTCATTCCCACAGATACGCAGTATTTT. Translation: CASSFPAGAPFIPTDTQYF.

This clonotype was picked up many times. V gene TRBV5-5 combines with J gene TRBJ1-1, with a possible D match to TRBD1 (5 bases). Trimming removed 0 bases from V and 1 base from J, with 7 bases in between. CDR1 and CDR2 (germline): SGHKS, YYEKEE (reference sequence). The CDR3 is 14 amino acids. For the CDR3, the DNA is TGTGCCAGCAGCTTGGCTACAGGGAACACTGAAGCTTTCTTT. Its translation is CASSLATGNTEAFF.

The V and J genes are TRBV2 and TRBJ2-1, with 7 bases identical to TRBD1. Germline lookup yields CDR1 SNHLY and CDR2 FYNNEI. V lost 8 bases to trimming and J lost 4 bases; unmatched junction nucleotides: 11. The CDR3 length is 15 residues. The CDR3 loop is CASSQGNPSYNEQFF. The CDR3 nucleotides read TGTGCCAGCTCACAGGGGAACCCGAGTTACAATGAGCAGTTCTTC. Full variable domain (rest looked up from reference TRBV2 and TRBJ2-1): EPEVTQTPSHQVTQMGQEVILRCVPISNHLYFYWYRQILGQKVEFLVSFYNNEISEKSEIFDDQFSVERPDGSNFTLKIRSTKLEDSAMYFCASSQGNPSYNEQFFGPGTRLTVL.

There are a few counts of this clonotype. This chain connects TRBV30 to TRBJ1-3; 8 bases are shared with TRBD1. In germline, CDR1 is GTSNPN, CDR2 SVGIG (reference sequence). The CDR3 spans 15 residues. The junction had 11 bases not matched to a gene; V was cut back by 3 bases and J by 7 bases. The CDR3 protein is CAWSLTGALGNTIYF. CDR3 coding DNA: TGTGCCTGGAGCTTGACAGGGGCTTTGGGGAACACCATATATTTT.

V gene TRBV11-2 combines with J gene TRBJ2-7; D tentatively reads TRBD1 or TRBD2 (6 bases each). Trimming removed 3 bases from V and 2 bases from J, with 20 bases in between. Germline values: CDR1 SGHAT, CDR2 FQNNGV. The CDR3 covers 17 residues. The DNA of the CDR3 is TGTGCCAGCAGCTTCCAAGTGGGGGGCGTGAAAACCTACGAGCAGTACTTC. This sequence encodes CASSFQVGGVKTYEQYF. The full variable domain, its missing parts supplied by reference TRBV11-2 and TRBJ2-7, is EAGVAQSPRYKIIEKRQSVAFWCNPISGHATLYWYQQILGQGPKLLIQFQNNGVVDDSQLPKDRFSAERLKGVDSTLKIQPAKLEDSAVYLCASSFQVGGVKTYEQYFGPGTRLTVT.

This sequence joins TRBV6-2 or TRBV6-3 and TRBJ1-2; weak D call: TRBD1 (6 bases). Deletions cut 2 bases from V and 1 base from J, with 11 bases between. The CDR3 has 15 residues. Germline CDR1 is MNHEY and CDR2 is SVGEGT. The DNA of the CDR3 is TGTGCCAGCAGTTACCCGAACAGGGATAACTATGGCTACACCTTC. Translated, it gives CASSYPNRDNYGYTF.

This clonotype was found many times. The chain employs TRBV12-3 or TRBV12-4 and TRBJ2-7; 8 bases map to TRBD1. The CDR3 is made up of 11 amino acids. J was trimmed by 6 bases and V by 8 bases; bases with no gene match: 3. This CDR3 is CASGQGIEQYF. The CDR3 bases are TGTGCCAGCGGACAGGGCATCGAGCAGTACTTC.

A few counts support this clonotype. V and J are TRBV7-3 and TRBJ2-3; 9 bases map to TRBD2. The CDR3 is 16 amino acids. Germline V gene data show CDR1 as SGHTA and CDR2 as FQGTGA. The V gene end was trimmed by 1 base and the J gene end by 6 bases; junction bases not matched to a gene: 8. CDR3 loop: CASSLKPRGGQDTQYF. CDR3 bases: TGTGCCAGCAGCTTAAAGCCGCGGGGGGGCCAGGATACGCAGTATTTT.

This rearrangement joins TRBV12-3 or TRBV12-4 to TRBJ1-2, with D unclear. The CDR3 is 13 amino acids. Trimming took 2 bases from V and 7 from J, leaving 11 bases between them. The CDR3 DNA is TGTGCCAGCAGTTTAATCCTAGGTTCTGGCTACACCTTC. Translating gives CASSLILGSGYTF.

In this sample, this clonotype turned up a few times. The CDR3 bases are TGTGCCAGCAGCCCAGGCGTCGGGGGACGAAGCACAGATACGCAGTATTTT. This translates into CASSPGVGGRSTDTQYF. The chain couples TRBV7-2 to TRBJ2-3, with D possibly TRBD2 on 6 matching bases. V dropped 5 bases and J dropped 0 bases, with 18 bases sitting between them. Per germline, CDR1 SGHTA and CDR2 FQGNSA. This CDR3 has 17 amino acids.

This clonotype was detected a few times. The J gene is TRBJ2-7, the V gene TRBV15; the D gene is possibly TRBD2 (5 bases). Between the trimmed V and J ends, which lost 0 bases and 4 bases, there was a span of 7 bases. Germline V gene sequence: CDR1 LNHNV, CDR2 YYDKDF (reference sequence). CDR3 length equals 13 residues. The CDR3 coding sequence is TGTGCCACCAGCAGAGAGACTAAGTACGAGCAGTACTTC. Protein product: CATSRETKYEQYF.

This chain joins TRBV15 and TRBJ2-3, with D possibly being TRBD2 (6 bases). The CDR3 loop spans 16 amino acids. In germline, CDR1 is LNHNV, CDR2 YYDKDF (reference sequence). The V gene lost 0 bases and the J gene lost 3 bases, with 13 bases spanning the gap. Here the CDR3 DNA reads TGTGCCACCAGCAGAGATCGTGTGGCGGGGACAGATACGCAGTATTTT. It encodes CATSRDRVAGTDTQYF.

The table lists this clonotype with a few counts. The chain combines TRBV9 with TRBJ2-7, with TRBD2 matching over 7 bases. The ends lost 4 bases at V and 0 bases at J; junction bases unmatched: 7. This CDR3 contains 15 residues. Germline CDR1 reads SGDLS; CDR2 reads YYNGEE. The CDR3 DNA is TGTGCCAGCAGCCCAGGACTAGGGAACTCCTACGAGCAGTACTTC. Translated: CASSPGLGNSYEQYF.

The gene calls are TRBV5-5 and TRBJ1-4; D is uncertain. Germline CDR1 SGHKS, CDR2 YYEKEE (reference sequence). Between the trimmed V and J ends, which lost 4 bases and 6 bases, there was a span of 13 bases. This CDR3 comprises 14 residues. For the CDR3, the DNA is TGTGCCAGCAGCCATGGGAGATACGATGAAAAACTGTTTTTT. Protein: CASSHGRYDEKLFF. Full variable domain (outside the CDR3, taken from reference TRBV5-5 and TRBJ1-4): DAGVTQSPTHLIKTRGQQVTLRCSPISGHKSVSWYQQVLGQGPQFIFQYYEKEERGRGNFPDRFSARQFPNYSSELNVNALLLGDSALYLCASSHGRYDEKLFFGSGTQLSVL.

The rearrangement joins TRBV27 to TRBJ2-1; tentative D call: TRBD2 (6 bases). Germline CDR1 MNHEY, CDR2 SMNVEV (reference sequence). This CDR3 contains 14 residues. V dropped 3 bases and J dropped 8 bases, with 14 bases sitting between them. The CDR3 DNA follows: TGTGCCAGCAGTTTCCCGGGACTCATAGATGAGCAGTTCTTC. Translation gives CASSFPGLIDEQFF.

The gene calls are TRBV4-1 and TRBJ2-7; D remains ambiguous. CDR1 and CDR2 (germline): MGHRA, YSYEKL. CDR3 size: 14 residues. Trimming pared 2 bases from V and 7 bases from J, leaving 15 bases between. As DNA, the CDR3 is TGCGCCAGCAGCCAACAATCCGGTCTTAGGGAGCAGTACTTC. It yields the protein CASSQQSGLREQYF.

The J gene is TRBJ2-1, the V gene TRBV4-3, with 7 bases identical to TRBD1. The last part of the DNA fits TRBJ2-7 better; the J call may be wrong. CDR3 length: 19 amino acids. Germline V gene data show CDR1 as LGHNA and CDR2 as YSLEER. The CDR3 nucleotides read TGCGCCAGCAGCCGAAGAGCTGCTAGGACAGGCGATACCTACAATGAGCAGTACTTC. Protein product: CASSRRAARTGDTYNEQYF.

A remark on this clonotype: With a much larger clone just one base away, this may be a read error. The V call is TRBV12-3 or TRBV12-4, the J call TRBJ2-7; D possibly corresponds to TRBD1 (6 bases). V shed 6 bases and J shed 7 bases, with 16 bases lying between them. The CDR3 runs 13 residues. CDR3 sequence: CASSPPTGTEQYF. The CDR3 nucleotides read TGTGCCAGCAGCCCCCCCACCGGGACAGAGCAGTACTTC.

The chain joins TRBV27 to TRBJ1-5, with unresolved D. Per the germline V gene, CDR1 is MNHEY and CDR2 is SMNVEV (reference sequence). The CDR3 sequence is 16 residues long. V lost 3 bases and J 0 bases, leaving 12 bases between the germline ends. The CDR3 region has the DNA TGTGCCAGCAGTTTTATGGGCTGGGATAGCAATCAGCCCCAGCATTTT. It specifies CASSFMGWDSNQPQHF.

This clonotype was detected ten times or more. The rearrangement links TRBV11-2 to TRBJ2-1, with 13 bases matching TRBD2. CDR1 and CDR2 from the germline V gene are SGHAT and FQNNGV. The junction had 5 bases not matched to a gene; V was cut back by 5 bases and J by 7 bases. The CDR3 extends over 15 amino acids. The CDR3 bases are TGTGCCAGCAGCCCCGGGACTAGCGGGGTAAATGAGCAGTTCTTC. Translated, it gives CASSPGTSGVNEQFF.

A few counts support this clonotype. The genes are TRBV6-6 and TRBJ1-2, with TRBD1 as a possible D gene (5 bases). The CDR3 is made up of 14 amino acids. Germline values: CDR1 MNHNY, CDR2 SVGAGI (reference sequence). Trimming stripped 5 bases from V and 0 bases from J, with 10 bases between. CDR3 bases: TGTGCCAGCAGTGAGACAGCAGCTAACTATGGCTACACCTTC. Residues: CASSETAANYGYTF.

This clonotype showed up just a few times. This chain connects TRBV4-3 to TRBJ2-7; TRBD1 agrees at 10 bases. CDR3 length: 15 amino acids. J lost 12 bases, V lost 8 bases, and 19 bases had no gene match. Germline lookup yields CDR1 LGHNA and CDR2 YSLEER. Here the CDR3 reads CASSLSTGGEGTLYF. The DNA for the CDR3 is TGCGCCAGCTCCCTTTCGACAGGGGGCGAAGGGACCCTGTACTTC.

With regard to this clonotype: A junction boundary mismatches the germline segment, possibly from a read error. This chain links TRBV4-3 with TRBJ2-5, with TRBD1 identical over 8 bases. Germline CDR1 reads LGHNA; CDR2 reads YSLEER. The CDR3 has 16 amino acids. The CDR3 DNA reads TGCGCCAACAGCCAAGATGTGGCAGGGGGCTGGGAGACCCAGTACTTC. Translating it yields CANSQDVAGGWETQYF.